A selection of T cell receptor beta chains follows, all from one sample in a study of T cells after yellow fever vaccination. TCRdb re-called the 5' RACE reads through MiXCR, storing one row per CDR3 protein. The data show around 400,000 distinct CDR3 sequences, approximately 10% seen once. Source: PBMCs, taken on the day of the first yellow fever vaccination. These receptors all come from a man aged 18 to 30 who received the YFV17D yellow fever vaccine. Both conserved end residues are part of each CDR3. A D gene is named only where the DNA matches it firmly. Only some rows state a clone size, as once, few, many or a class for expanded clones.

V	D	size	J	DNA	CDR3
TRBV6-1	-	-	TRBJ1-4	TGTGCCAGCAGTCCCAAAGGGACTGAAAAACTGTTTTTT	CASSPKGTEKLFF
TRBV7-9	-	few	TRBJ2-7	TGTGCCCTAACAAGGCCCCTGGGGGGGCCCTACGAGCAGTACTTC	CALTRPLGGPYEQYF
TRBV6-5	TRBD1	many	TRBJ1-6	TGTGCCAGCAGTAGGACAGGGTTCCAAGATTCACCCCTCCACTTT	CASSRTGFQDSPLHF
TRBV9	-	few	TRBJ2-3	TGTGCCAGCAGCGTAGCTGGGAGGGATACGCAGTATTTT	CASSVAGRDTQYF
TRBV6-5	TRBD1	many	TRBJ2-5	TGTGCCAGCAGTTCTGGACAGGGCTGGGAGACCCAGTACTTC	CASSSGQGWETQYF
TRBV7-9	TRBD1	few	TRBJ2-1	TGTGCCAGCAGCCGGGACAGGGGGTTTAATGAGCAGTTCTTC	CASSRDRGFNEQFF
TRBV9	-	-	TRBJ2-4	TGTGCCAGCAGCGTAGTTAAGGCTACCCTCCATTTTCAGTACTTC	CASSVVKATLHFQYF
TRBV6-1	TRBD1	-	TRBJ2-7	TGTGCCAGCAGTCCAGACAGGGGGGTCTACGAGCAGTACTTC	CASSPDRGVYEQYF
TRBV23-1	TRBD1	-	TRBJ2-2	TGCGCCGACTACAGGGGAAGAAACACCGGGGAGCTGTTTTTT	CADYRGRNTGELFF
TRBV27	TRBD1	many	TRBJ1-2	TGTGCCAGCAGTAAAAATTACGACAGGGCCCTATACGGCTACACCTTC	CASSKNYDRALYGYTF
TRBV3-1	TRBD1	many	TRBJ1-2	TGTGCCAGCAGCAAATGGGACAGTCCGGACTATGGCTACACCTTC	CASSKWDSPDYGYTF